The 8 T cell receptor beta chains in this list originate from one sample, sequenced in a study of patients and donors after allogeneic stem cell transplantation. TCRdb recomputed calls from the RT-PCR reads with MiXCR, one row per CDR3 protein. The repertoire holds 800,000 to 1,000,000 distinct CDR3 sequences, with more than 15% as singletons. The specimen was blood, either unsorted or a sorted T cell fraction (not recorded which). These receptors were collected from a human donor who was either an allogeneic HSCT recipient or a stem cell or donor lymphocyte infusion donor (not recorded which). It is not recorded whose cells these are; they may come from a transplant donor.

This clonotype was counted many times. The chain combines TRBV20-1 with TRBJ1-2; tentatively, D is TRBD1 (6 bases). This CDR3 comprises 17 residues. Germline values: CDR1 DFQATT, CDR2 SNEGSKA (reference sequence). Trimming took 4 bases from V and 0 from J, leaving 21 bases between them. CDR3 sequence reads: CSATSGHLTETNYGYTF. DNA for the CDR3: TGCAGTGCTACCTCGGGACACCTGACTGAGACTAACTATGGCTACACCTTC.

This clonotype was counted only a few times. The gene calls are TRBV4-2 and TRBJ2-7, with 11 bases that match TRBD2. This CDR3 comprises 16 residues. V dropped 0 bases and J dropped 2; count of bases not matched to a gene: 3. Germline V gene data show CDR1 as LGHNA and CDR2 as YNFKEQ. CDR3 residues: CASSQEVAGGAYEQYF. In DNA, the CDR3 is TGTGCCAGCAGCCAAGAGGTAGCGGGAGGGGCCTACGAGCAGTACTTC.

V is TRBV30 and J is TRBJ2-3; the D gene is possibly TRBD2 (5 bases). The CDR3 has 14 amino acids. Per the germline V gene, CDR1 is GTSNPN and CDR2 is SVGIG (reference sequence). V shed 6 bases and J shed 0 bases, with 13 bases lying between them. CDR3 sequence: CACKRRTSTDTQYF. For the CDR3, the DNA is TGTGCCTGTAAGCGGCGGACTAGCACAGATACGCAGTATTTT.

The gene calls are TRBV7-9 and TRBJ2-7, with a possible D match to TRBD1 (5 bases). The germline V and J ends were trimmed by 6 bases and 4 bases, with 22 bases remaining between them. This CDR3 has 16 amino acids. Per germline, CDR1 SEHNR and CDR2 FQNEAQ (reference sequence). Written as DNA, the CDR3 is TGTGCCAGCAGGGTGGGGCCTGGAGCCGGAGTGTACGAGCAGTACTTC. Amino acid sequence: CASRVGPGAGVYEQYF.

This chain's CDR3 is CASSYSIMRQSEAFF. The CDR3 coding sequence is TGTGCCAGCAGTTACTCGATCATGAGGCAAAGTGAAGCTTTCTTT. The chain couples TRBV6-5 to TRBJ1-1; D unresolved. CDR1 is MNHEY, CDR2 SVGAGI, per germline. There are 15 residues in the CDR3. Trimming removed 0 bases at V and 7 bases at J, with 15 bases between.

This chain uses TRBV6-1 with TRBJ2-7, with D unclear. Per the germline V gene, CDR1 is MNHNS and CDR2 is SASEGT. V was cut by 8 bases and J by 7 bases, with 21 bases left in between. The CDR3 extends over 14 amino acids. DNA for the CDR3: TGTGCCAGCCAGAGACTTGAAATATCGGGTGAGCAGTACTTC. This codes for CASQRLEISGEQYF.

This clonotype was seen only a few times. The V gene is TRBV4-2, the J gene TRBJ1-5; D is ambiguous. V lost 4 bases and J 4 bases, leaving 11 bases between the germline ends. Germline V gene sequence: CDR1 LGHNA, CDR2 YNFKEQ. This CDR3 contains 14 residues. This CDR3 is CASSPLWGNQPQHF. CDR3 DNA sequence: TGTGCCAGCAGCCCCTTATGGGGAAATCAGCCCCAGCATTTT.

This chain connects TRBV7-6 to TRBJ2-1; the D gene could be TRBD1 or TRBD2 (5 bases each). Germline lookup yields CDR1 SGHVS and CDR2 FNYEAQ. CDR3 size: 17 residues. Trimming pared 1 base from V and 0 bases from J, leaving 13 bases between. The CDR3 region has the DNA TGTGCCAGCAGCTTAGGCCGGGGACCAAGCTCCTACAATGAGCAGTTCTTC. It encodes CASSLGRGPSSYNEQFF.